This entry describes one TCR beta chain. The antigen is undetermined. An end of the junction differs from the germline gene, which may be a read error. The source of the sample is a study of CD8+CD57+ T cells in acquired aplastic anemia. Study-wide context: DNA recovered from sorted CD4+ and CD8+ cells had a mean of approximately 3 ug. Study findings and constraints: The same twenty-nine CD8+ CDR3 sequences occurred in patients and in controls. Patients and healthy controls showed no significant CD8+ Simpson's diversity difference.

Genomic DNA, serving as template, underwent TCR beta VDJ and CDR3 profiling. In TCRdb, the reads were re-called with MiXCR into one record per CDR3 protein. The data contain 150,000 to 170,000 distinct CDR3 sequences, approximately 52% of them singletons. Patients included in sequencing had previously demonstrated CD8+CD57+ cell expansion by flow cytometry. Sampling of blood occurred while the patients had still received no therapy. CDR1 is SSHAT, CDR2 FNYEAQ, per germline (reference sequence). The CDR3 runs to 14 residues. The chain couples TRBV7-7 to TRBJ2-4, with 11 bases aligning to TRBD2. Sequencing was done on a sample of sorted CD4+, CD8+, or CD8+CD57+ T cells (not recorded which) from PBMCs. This sequence was found in a human donor with aplastic anemia. Here the CDR3 DNA reads TGTGCTAGCAGCTTAGCGGGGGGGCCTGTCATTCAGTACTTC. Translation gives CASSLAGGPVIQYF.